What follows are 4 T cell receptor beta chains derived from one specimen sequenced in a study of blood T cell repertoires in COVID-19. Profiled with immunoSEQ multiplex PCR; TCRdb holds only in-frame clones, not every one. The sample shows approximately 250,000 clones, 80% to 90% of them seen only once. Specimen: peripheral blood. All receptors come from a middle-aged man with acute or convalescent COVID-19.

The rearrangement links TRBV7-9 to TRBJ1-5, with 9 positions matching TRBD1. Germline values: CDR1 SEHNR, CDR2 FQNEAQ (reference sequence). The trim removed 4 bases at V and 6 bases at J, leaving 4 bases unmatched. This CDR3 comprises 14 residues. Here the CDR3 DNA reads TGTGCCAGCAGCTCCGGGACAGGGATTCAGCCCCAGCATTTT. As protein: CASSSGTGIQPQHF.

CDR3: CASRSFSQGRAFF. The DNA for the CDR3 is TGTGCCAGCAGGTCCTTCTCACAGGGAAGAGCTTTCTTT. The chain joins TRBV5-8 to TRBJ1-1; D may be TRBD1 (6 bases). Trimming shortened V by 5 bases and J by 10 bases, and 18 bases separated the two germline ends. Germline assignment: CDR1 SGHTS and CDR2 YDEGEE. This CDR3 comprises 13 residues.

This chain joins TRBV4-2 and TRBJ1-1; no reliable D call. CDR1 is LGHNA and CDR2 is YNFKEQ in the germline V gene. The CDR3 sequence is 14 residues long. V was clipped by 0 bases and J by 1 base, with 6 bases between them. The CDR3 DNA is TGTGCCAGCAGCCAAGATCCCCAGAACACTGAAGCTTTCTTT. This sequence encodes CASSQDPQNTEAFF.

A note on this clone: The sample contains more than one DNA sequence encoding this CDR3. V gene TRBV7-9 combines with J gene TRBJ2-4; 10 nucleotides match TRBD1. This CDR3 has 15 amino acids. V dropped 5 bases and J dropped 0; count of bases not matched to a gene: 1. CDR1 is SEHNR, CDR2 FQNEAQ, per germline (reference sequence). The CDR3 protein is CASSRTGGAKNIQYF. The CDR3 nucleotides are TGTGCCAGCAGCCGGACAGGGGGAGCCAAAAACATTCAGTACTTC. Drawing the rest from reference TRBV7-9 and TRBJ2-4, the complete variable domain is DTGVSQNPRHKITKRGQNVTFRCDPISEHNRLYWYRQTLGQGPEFLTYFQNEAQLEKSRLLSDRFSAERPKGSFSTLEIQRTEQGDSAMYLCASSRTGGAKNIQYFGAGTRLSVL.